Listed below are T cell receptor beta chains from one sample, sequenced in a study of T cells in Graves' hyperthyroidism and ophthalmopathy. TCRdb analysed the multiplex PCR reads with MiXCR anew, one entry per CDR3 protein. This table holds 500,000 to 650,000 distinct CDR3 sequences, 46% found once. Specimen: peripheral blood or thyroid tissue (not recorded which). The source is an adult woman with Graves' disease, either hyperthyroidism or ophthalmopathy (not recorded which). Both conserved end residues are part of each CDR3. A D gene is named only where the DNA matches it firmly. The size entry is marked missing in some rows and otherwise reads once, few, many or a size class.

>many|TRBJ2-7|TRBD2|TRBV6-2/TRBV6-3
TGTGCCAGCAGAGGGGCGGGAGCATCCTACGAGCAGTACTTC
CASRGAGASYEQYF
>NA|TRBJ1-2|NA|TRBV15
TGTGCCACCAGCAGAACAGGGTTTCATGGCTACACCTTC
CATSRTGFHGYTF
>few|TRBJ1-2|NA|TRBV20-1
TGCAGTGCCTCATCAGGAGGAGGGAACACTTCCGGGGACGATGGCTACACCTTC
CSASSGGGNTSGDDGYTF
>many|TRBJ1-2|TRBD1|TRBV7-9
TGTGCCAGCAGCAAACAGGGGCCCCCTAACTATGGCTACACCTTC
CASSKQGPPNYGYTF
>NA|TRBJ2-7|NA|TRBV2
TGTGCCAGCAGTGGGAGCGCCTACGAGCAGTACTTC
CASSGSAYEQYF
>NA|TRBJ2-2|NA|TRBV24-1
TGTGCCACCAGTGATCTCACCGGGGAGCTGTTTTTT
CATSDLTGELFF
>many|TRBJ1-1|NA|TRBV9
TGTGCCAGCAGCGTAGGGGGATCTGTCACTGAAGCTTTCTTT
CASSVGGSVTEAFF
>many|TRBJ1-2|NA|TRBV15
TGTGCCACCAGCAGAGATAGGCAGGGTACCTATGGCTACACCTTC
CATSRDRQGTYGYTF
>NA|TRBJ1-1|NA|TRBV10-2
TGCGCCAGCAGCCCTTACCCCGATGCAGCGAACACTGAAGCTTTCTTT
CASSPYPDAANTEAFF
>NA|TRBJ2-7|TRBD1|TRBV7-6
TGTGCCAGCGCAGCGACAGGGTCCTACGAGCAGTACTTC
CASAATGSYEQYF
>many|TRBJ1-5|NA|TRBV7-9
TGTGCCAGCAGCTTAGCTGACGGACGGGATTTAAATCAGCCCCAGCATTTT
CASSLADGRDLNQPQHF
>many|TRBJ2-5|NA|TRBV9
TGTGCCAGCAGCGTAGCTCCCCGGGACACAGAGACCCAGTACTTC
CASSVAPRDTETQYF
>NA|TRBJ1-2|NA|TRBV7-9
TGTGCCAGCAGCCCCGCAGGGGCAAGGCCTAACTATGGCTACACCTTC
CASSPAGARPNYGYTF
>few|TRBJ1-2|NA|TRBV5-1
TGCGCCAGCAGCCCTGAGGGTCAGGATGGCTACACCTTC
CASSPEGQDGYTF
>NA|TRBJ2-3|NA|TRBV29-1
TGCAGCGTTGACCAGGGTCCCTACACAGATACGCAGTATTTT
CSVDQGPYTDTQYF
>NA|TRBJ1-1|TRBD1|TRBV6-5
TGTGCCAGCAGGAGGAGCGGGGACAGGGTGAACACTGAAGCTTTCTTT
CASRRSGDRVNTEAFF
>many|TRBJ2-7|NA|TRBV9
TGTGCCAGCAGCGCCGGCCAGACGGGAGTCTACGAGCAGTACTTC
CASSAGQTGVYEQYF
>NA|TRBJ1-4|TRBD1|TRBV2
TGTGCCAGCAGGACCAGGGACAGCGAAAAACTGTTTTTT
CASRTRDSEKLFF
>NA|TRBJ2-5|TRBD2|TRBV7-3
TGTGCCAGCAGCATTAGCGGGAGGGGTCGAGAGACCCAGTACTTC
CASSISGRGRETQYF
>NA|TRBJ1-1|NA|TRBV6-2/TRBV6-3
TGTGCCAGCAGTTACCAGGGTTTGGGCACTGAAGCTTTCTTT
CASSYQGLGTEAFF
>NA|TRBJ2-7|NA|TRBV4-3
TGCGCCAGCAGCCAAGTCCCGGACTCCTACGAGCAGTACTTC
CASSQVPDSYEQYF
>NA|TRBJ1-2|NA|TRBV19
TGTGCCAGTAAAACAGTACTTGGCTACACCTTC
CASKTVLGYTF
>once|TRBJ2-2|NA|TRBV5-6
TGTGCCAGCAGTTTACGGGGCGCCGGGGAGCTGCTTTTT
CASSLRGAGELLF
>many|TRBJ1-1|NA|TRBV7-9
TGTGCCAGCAGCCCCAACACTGGAGCTTTCTTT
CASSPNTGAFF
>NA|TRBJ2-7|NA|TRBV4-2
TGTGCCAGCAGCCAAGATTGGGGCTCCTACGAGCAGTACTTC
CASSQDWGSYEQYF
>NA|TRBJ2-1|NA|TRBV7-3
TGTGCCAGCAGCTCCGGGAACGATGAGCAGTTCTTC
CASSSGNDEQFF
>NA|TRBJ1-2|NA|TRBV20-1
TGCAGTGCTAGGAGGTTCGGGCAGGGGAATTGGGGCTACACCTTC
CSARRFGQGNWGYTF
>many|TRBJ2-7|TRBD2|TRBV5-1
TGCGCCAGCAGCTTGATGCTAGCGGGGGAGGAAGAGCAGTACTTC
CASSLMLAGEEEQYF
>once|TRBJ2-5|NA|TRBV25-1
NA
CACSARGVLAGGGETQYF
>NA|TRBJ2-6|NA|TRBV24-1
TGTGCCACCAGTGCCGTAGATGGGGCCAACGTCCTGACTTTC
CATSAVDGANVLTF
>NA|TRBJ1-3|TRBD1|TRBV29-1
TGCAGCGTTAAGGGCAGGGGGAACACCATATATTTT
CSVKGRGNTIYF
>NA|TRBJ1-2|TRBD1|TRBV25-1
TGTGCCAGCAGTGAAGAGGGGGCTCAGTATGGCTACACCTTC
CASSEEGAQYGYTF
>NA|TRBJ1-1|NA|TRBV5-5
TGTGCCAGCAGCCCTGTCTTCCCCGGGGGCACTGAAGCTTTCTTT
CASSPVFPGGTEAFF
>NA|TRBJ1-1|TRBD1|TRBV10-3
TGTGCCATCAGTGAGGGGACAGGGGTTTTGAACACTGAGGCTTTCTTT
CAISEGTGVLNTEAFF
>few|TRBJ1-2|NA|TRBV25-1
TGTGCCAGCCTTACGGGCTATGGCTACACCTTC
CASLTGYGYTF
>NA|TRBJ1-2|NA|TRBV29-1
TGCAGCGGTGATTCAAACTATGGCTACACCTTC
CSGDSNYGYTF
>many|TRBJ1-6|NA|TRBV2
TGTGCCAGCCAGGATAATTCACCCCTCCACTTT
CASQDNSPLHF
>few|TRBJ1-3|NA|TRBV4-1
TGCGCCAGCAGCCCACAAGCGGCTCCGGGAGACACCATATATTTT
CASSPQAAPGDTIYF
>NA|TRBJ2-5|NA|TRBV29-1
TGCAGCGTTGAAGGACCCGGTGGGGAGACCCAGTACTTC
CSVEGPGGETQYF
>many|TRBJ1-5|TRBD1|TRBV2
TGTGCCAGCAGGCCGCAGGGGGCGGGCAATCAGCCCCAGCATTTT
CASRPQGAGNQPQHF
>NA|TRBJ1-6|NA|TRBV7-2
TGTGCCAGCAGCAAACAGCCGCGTGCAAGCTCCTATAATTCACCCCTCCACTTT
CASSKQPRASSYNSPLHF
>NA|TRBJ2-5|NA|TRBV24-1
TGTGCCACCAGCGATGGGGCGGAAGAGACCCAGTACTTC
CATSDGAEETQYF
>many|TRBJ1-1|NA|TRBV29-1
TGCAGCGTTGAAGATCATTGGAGGGAGGAAGCTTTCTTT
CSVEDHWREEAFF
>NA|TRBJ1-1|NA|TRBV19
TGTGCCAGTAGTAGGGAGGTCGAAGCTTTCTTT
CASSREVEAFF
>NA|TRBJ1-5|NA|TRBV5-1
TGCGCCAGCAGCTTGGGAGCGGGAGGAGGTCAGCCCCAGCATTTT
CASSLGAGGGQPQHF
>NA|TRBJ1-5|TRBD1|TRBV5-5
TGTGCCAGCAGCGGGCCGGGACAGCGTTCGAATCAGCCCCAGCATTTT
CASSGPGQRSNQPQHF
>many|TRBJ1-1|NA|TRBV29-1
TGCAGCGTGGGGGGGTCTGAAGCTTTCTTT
CSVGGSEAFF
>NA|TRBJ1-3|TRBD1|TRBV7-2
TGTGCCAGCAGCGCGACAGGGATAAGTGGAAACACCATATATTTT
CASSATGISGNTIYF
>few|TRBJ1-5|NA|TRBV19
TGTGCCAGTAGTCCGGGGAGCTTCGATCAGCCCCAGCATTTT
CASSPGSFDQPQHF
>NA|TRBJ1-1|NA|TRBV29-1
TGCAGCGTGGAGGGGGACGGCACTGAAGCTTTCTTT
CSVEGDGTEAFF
>NA|TRBJ1-2|TRBD1|TRBV7-3
TGTGCCAGCAGCTTTCAGGGGGGTTCTAACTATGGCTACACCTTC
CASSFQGGSNYGYTF
>NA|TRBJ2-7|NA|TRBV12-3/TRBV12-4
TGTGCCAGCAGCGTAGCTAACACCTACGAGCAGTACTTC
CASSVANTYEQYF
>NA|TRBJ2-7|NA|TRBV6-1
TGTGCCAGCAGTGACCTGAAAAGCAGGTACGAGCAGTACTTC
CASSDLKSRYEQYF